Listed below are T cell receptor beta chains from one sample, sequenced in a study of control samples from healthy donors and cancer patients. Produced via immunoSEQ multiplex PCR; TCRdb's table is partial and in-frame only. This sample has about 140,000 clones, with roughly 89% found just once. The sequenced sample was blood. The receptors here all came from a man between 18 and 35 years old in good health. The conserved cysteine and the conserved F or W are not part of the CDR3 here. D genes are given only for firm matches. Clone sizes are given selectively: once, few, many, or a class where the clone is expanded.

CDR3 protein: SVDLVGGVETQY; V gene: TRBV29-1; J gene: TRBJ2-5; clone size: .; D gene: .
CDR3 protein: ASSQDINSPLH; V gene: TRBV4-1; J gene: TRBJ1-6; clone size: .; D gene: .
CDR3 protein: AWSVRSGSLGYT; V gene: TRBV30; J gene: TRBJ1-2; clone size: once; D gene: .
CDR3 protein: ASSQVPGLAEVHDRETQY; V gene: TRBV4-1; J gene: TRBJ2-5; clone size: .; D gene: TRBD2
CDR3 protein: ASSVTAFRNSPLH; V gene: TRBV2; J gene: TRBJ1-6; clone size: .; D gene: .
CDR3 protein: ASSIRTGGGYEQY; V gene: TRBV5-4; J gene: TRBJ2-7; clone size: .; D gene: .
CDR3 protein: ASSVERMNTGELF; V gene: TRBV9; J gene: TRBJ2-2; clone size: .; D gene: .
CDR3 protein: ASSEGTSNYGYT; V gene: TRBV7-9; J gene: TRBJ1-2; clone size: .; D gene: .
CDR3 protein: ASSQVGGSGYT; V gene: TRBV3-1/TRBV3-2; J gene: TRBJ1-2; clone size: .; D gene: .
CDR3 protein: ASSVGPSGGYEQY; V gene: TRBV9; J gene: TRBJ2-7; clone size: many; D gene: TRBD2
CDR3 protein: ASSAPGTGGYTIY; V gene: TRBV9; J gene: TRBJ1-3; clone size: .; D gene: TRBD1
CDR3 protein: ASSLIGPQNTEAF; V gene: TRBV7-3; J gene: TRBJ1-1; clone size: .; D gene: .
CDR3 protein: ASSLTGPNTEAF; V gene: TRBV18; J gene: TRBJ1-1; clone size: .; D gene: TRBD1
CDR3 protein: ASSLAIGTAYEQY; V gene: TRBV27; J gene: TRBJ2-7; clone size: once; D gene: TRBD1
CDR3 protein: ASSVGGRVMDEQF; V gene: TRBV9; J gene: TRBJ2-1; clone size: .; D gene: .
CDR3 protein: ASRRSGTGAYEQY; V gene: TRBV28; J gene: TRBJ2-7; clone size: once; D gene: TRBD1
CDR3 protein: ASGLGDRGTEAF; V gene: TRBV12-5; J gene: TRBJ1-1; clone size: .; D gene: TRBD1
CDR3 protein: ASSQVLGGLTDTQY; V gene: TRBV4-2; J gene: TRBJ2-3; clone size: .; D gene: .
CDR3 protein: ASSLGTPNEKLF; V gene: TRBV5-1; J gene: TRBJ1-4; clone size: .; D gene: .
CDR3 protein: AIPPGYTTDTQY; V gene: TRBV21-1; J gene: TRBJ2-3; clone size: .; D gene: .
CDR3 protein: ASSADGSTDTQY; V gene: TRBV9; J gene: TRBJ2-3; clone size: .; D gene: .
CDR3 protein: ASSLSYRRAGETQY; V gene: TRBV7-9; J gene: TRBJ2-5; clone size: .; D gene: .
CDR3 protein: ASSQAESLQETQY; V gene: TRBV14; J gene: TRBJ2-5; clone size: .; D gene: .
CDR3 protein: ASSGGPTDTQY; V gene: TRBV5-1; J gene: TRBJ2-3; clone size: .; D gene: .
CDR3 protein: ASSMGDRDQPQH; V gene: TRBV5-1; J gene: TRBJ1-5; clone size: .; D gene: TRBD1
CDR3 protein: ASRVTGNYGYT; V gene: TRBV9; J gene: TRBJ1-2; clone size: .; D gene: .
CDR3 protein: SVEESGGAAEQY; V gene: TRBV29-1; J gene: TRBJ2-7; clone size: .; D gene: TRBD2
CDR3 protein: ASSARAGQGIDTGELF; V gene: TRBV6-1; J gene: TRBJ2-2; clone size: .; D gene: TRBD1
CDR3 protein: ATSEGGDYEQY; V gene: TRBV24-1; J gene: TRBJ2-7; clone size: .; D gene: .
CDR3 protein: ASSPLGWDNSGNTIY; V gene: TRBV3-1/TRBV3-2; J gene: TRBJ1-3; clone size: .; D gene: .
CDR3 protein: ASSSSGGAYEQY; V gene: TRBV11-2; J gene: TRBJ2-7; clone size: .; D gene: TRBD2
CDR3 protein: ASSSTINGYEQY; V gene: TRBV7-9; J gene: TRBJ2-7; clone size: medium-sized; D gene: .
CDR3 protein: ASSITGAGYT; V gene: TRBV19; J gene: TRBJ1-2; clone size: once; D gene: TRBD1
CDR3 protein: ASSPQETGNTIY; V gene: TRBV6-6; J gene: TRBJ1-3; clone size: .; D gene: .
CDR3 protein: ASSYSPGGPETQY; V gene: TRBV6-5; J gene: TRBJ2-5; clone size: .; D gene: TRBD2
CDR3 protein: ASSGHQGENEKLF; V gene: TRBV4-2; J gene: TRBJ1-4; clone size: .; D gene: TRBD1
CDR3 protein: ASSPVPGQGSYEQY; V gene: TRBV11-2; J gene: TRBJ2-7; clone size: .; D gene: TRBD1
CDR3 protein: SAGPLASYNEQF; V gene: TRBV29-1; J gene: TRBJ2-1; clone size: once; D gene: .
CDR3 protein: ATSSGHSNQPQH; V gene: TRBV15; J gene: TRBJ1-5; clone size: .; D gene: .
CDR3 protein: ASSQGTGYTEAF; V gene: TRBV3-1/TRBV3-2; J gene: TRBJ1-1; clone size: .; D gene: .
CDR3 protein: ASSLGTGGYEQY; V gene: TRBV5-1; J gene: TRBJ2-7; clone size: .; D gene: .
CDR3 protein: ASSVGENTIY; V gene: TRBV9; J gene: TRBJ1-3; clone size: .; D gene: .
CDR3 protein: ASSQGLAEAF; V gene: TRBV5-1; J gene: TRBJ1-1; clone size: .; D gene: .
CDR3 protein: ASSLWDATDTQY; V gene: TRBV7-2; J gene: TRBJ2-3; clone size: .; D gene: .
CDR3 protein: AWSVRAAFYGYT; V gene: TRBV30; J gene: TRBJ1-2; clone size: .; D gene: .
CDR3 protein: ASSQGRGAGNEETQY; V gene: TRBV4-3; J gene: TRBJ2-5; clone size: .; D gene: TRBD2
CDR3 protein: ASSGQFSSYNSPLH; V gene: TRBV7-9; J gene: TRBJ1-6; clone size: .; D gene: .
CDR3 protein: ASSQEAGAGYGYT; V gene: TRBV3-1/TRBV3-2; J gene: TRBJ1-2; clone size: .; D gene: .
CDR3 protein: ASSLGGTGGMNTEAF; V gene: TRBV5-1; J gene: TRBJ1-1; clone size: .; D gene: TRBD1
CDR3 protein: ASRSNRVAEAF; V gene: TRBV12-3/TRBV12-4; J gene: TRBJ1-1; clone size: .; D gene: .
CDR3 protein: ASSQDGSGAGYGYT; V gene: TRBV4-3; J gene: TRBJ1-2; clone size: .; D gene: .
CDR3 protein: AWSVRGSSGNTIY; V gene: TRBV30; J gene: TRBJ1-3; clone size: .; D gene: .
CDR3 protein: ASSKGTGTNYGYT; V gene: TRBV16; J gene: TRBJ1-2; clone size: .; D gene: .
CDR3 protein: ASSLDPGELF; V gene: TRBV5-1; J gene: TRBJ2-2; clone size: .; D gene: .
CDR3 protein: ASSPDRLGDQF; V gene: TRBV5-4; J gene: TRBJ2-1; clone size: .; D gene: .
CDR3 protein: ASSQSGNNNEQF; V gene: TRBV4-1; J gene: TRBJ2-1; clone size: .; D gene: .
CDR3 protein: AISESPGLGTEAF; V gene: TRBV10-3; J gene: TRBJ1-1; clone size: .; D gene: .